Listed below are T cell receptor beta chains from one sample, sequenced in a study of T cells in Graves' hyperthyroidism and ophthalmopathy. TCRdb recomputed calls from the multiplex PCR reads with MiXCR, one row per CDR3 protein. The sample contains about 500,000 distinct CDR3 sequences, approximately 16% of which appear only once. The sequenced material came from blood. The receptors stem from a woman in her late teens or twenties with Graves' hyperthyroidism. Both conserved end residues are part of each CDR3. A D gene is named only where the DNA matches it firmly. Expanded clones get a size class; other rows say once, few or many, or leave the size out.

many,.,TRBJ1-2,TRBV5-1,TGCGCCAGCAGCTTGACCCCAGGGCCCTATGGCTACACCTTC,CASSLTPGPYGYTF
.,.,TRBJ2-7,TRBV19,TGTGCCAGTACCCCGGCGGCTAGTGGCTCCTACGAGCAGTACTTC,CASTPAASGSYEQYF
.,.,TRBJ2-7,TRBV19,TGTGCCAGTAGTACTGGGCCTAACGGGGAGCAGTACTTC,CASSTGPNGEQYF
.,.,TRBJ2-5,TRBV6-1,TGTGCCAGCAGCTACAGGGCGTACCAGTACTTC,CASSYRAYQYF
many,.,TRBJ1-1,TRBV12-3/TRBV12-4,TGTGCCAGCAGTTTGGGGGGGGTCCCAAACACTGAAGCTTTCTTT,CASSLGGVPNTEAFF
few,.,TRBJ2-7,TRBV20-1,TGCAGTGGTAGAGACGCCACCGACTCCTACGAGCAGTACTTC,CSGRDATDSYEQYF
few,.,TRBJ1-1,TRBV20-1,TGCAGTGCTATACCGGGAGAATGGGGGACTGAAGCTTTCTTT,CSAIPGEWGTEAFF
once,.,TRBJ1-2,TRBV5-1,TGCGCCAGCAGCACTTTGGTGGGGGGAACAAACTATGGCTACACCTTC,CASSTLVGGTNYGYTF
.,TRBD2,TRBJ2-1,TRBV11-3,TGTGCCAGCAGCTTAGATATTGAGCGGGGGAGCTCCTACGAGCAGTTCTTC,CASSLDIERGSSYEQFF
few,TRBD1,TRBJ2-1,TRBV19,TGTGCCAGTAGTATATTGGGGACAGGGGGCAATGAGCAGTTCTTC,CASSILGTGGNEQFF
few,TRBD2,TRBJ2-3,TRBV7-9,TGTGCCAGCAGCTTGGGGCCTAGCGGGGTTGCAGATACGCAGTATTTT,CASSLGPSGVADTQYF
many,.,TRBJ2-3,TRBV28,TGTGCCAGCAGGCGCTCTCTCTTCACAGATACGCAGTATTTT,CASRRSLFTDTQYF
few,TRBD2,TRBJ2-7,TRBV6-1,TGTGCCAGCAGTTGGACAGGGAAGTACAGCGGGAGGGCCATTTCCTCCTACGAGCAGTACTTC,CASSWTGKYSGRAISSYEQYF
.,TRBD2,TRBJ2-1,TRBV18,TGTGCCAGCTCCGTAGCGGGGTACAATGAGCAGTTCTTC,CASSVAGYNEQFF
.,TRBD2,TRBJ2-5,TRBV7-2,TGTGCCAGCAGCTTAGTTGGGACTAGCGTCGGGGAGACCCAGTACTTC,CASSLVGTSVGETQYF
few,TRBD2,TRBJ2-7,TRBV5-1,TGCGCCAGCAGCGGCCGGACTAGCGGCGCGGGGGAGCAGTACTTC,CASSGRTSGAGEQYF
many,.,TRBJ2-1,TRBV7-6,TGTGCCAGCAGCTTTCGCGAGGAGGATGAGCAGTTCTTC,CASSFREEDEQFF
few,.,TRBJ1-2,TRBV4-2,TGTGCCAGCAGCCAAGGGGCGGCGAATGGCTACACCTTC,CASSQGAANGYTF
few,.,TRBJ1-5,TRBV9,TGTGCCAGCAGCGTAGCAGGGACGGATAATCAGCCCCAGCATTTT,CASSVAGTDNQPQHF
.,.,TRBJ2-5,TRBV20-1,TGCAGTGCTAATCGCGGCGGAGAGACCCAGTACTTC,CSANRGGETQYF
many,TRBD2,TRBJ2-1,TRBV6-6,TGTGCCAGCAGTTACTCGACGGGACTACTGTCGGAGCAGTTCTTC,CASSYSTGLLSEQFF
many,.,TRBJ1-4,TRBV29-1,TGCAGCGTCGGGACTGAGACTGAAAAACTGTTTTTT,CSVGTETEKLFF
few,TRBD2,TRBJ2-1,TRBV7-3,TGTGCCAGCAGCACCGACGGGGGGGGGCGGAGCCAGCAGTTCTTC,CASSTDGGGRSQQFF
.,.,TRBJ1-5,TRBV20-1,TGCAGTGCTAGTTCAGGGACGAATCAGCCCCAGCATTTT,CSASSGTNQPQHF
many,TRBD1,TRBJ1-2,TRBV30,TGTGCCCGGGACAGGGTCTATGGCTACACCTTC,CARDRVYGYTF
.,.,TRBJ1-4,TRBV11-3,TGTGCCAGCAGCTTAGGGATGGGTTCTGAAAAACTGTTTTTT,CASSLGMGSEKLFF
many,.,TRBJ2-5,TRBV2,TGTGCCAGCAGTTGGGGGGCAGGGTCAGCTTTCCAAGAGACCCAGTACTTC,CASSWGAGSAFQETQYF
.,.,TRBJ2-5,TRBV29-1,TGCAGCGTTGAAGTGGGACAAGAGACCCAGTACTTC,CSVEVGQETQYF
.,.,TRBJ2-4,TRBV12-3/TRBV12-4,TGTGCCAGCAGCAACTATCGGGACAAGAAAAACATTCAGTACTTC,CASSNYRDKKNIQYF
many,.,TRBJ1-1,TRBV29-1,TGCAGCGTTGAAGCGACAGGTGGAGGCACTGAAGCTTTCTTT,CSVEATGGGTEAFF
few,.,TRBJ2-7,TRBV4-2,TGTGCCAGCAGCCACGCAGCCACAGGGACCTACGAGCAGTACTTC,CASSHAATGTYEQYF
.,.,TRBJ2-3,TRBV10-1,TGCGCCAGCAGTGATTTGCGGGCCCACACAGATACGCAGTATTTT,CASSDLRAHTDTQYF